These T cell receptor beta chains were read from a single sample in a study of OX40 agonist ivuxolimab in advanced cancers. Profiling relied on immunoSEQ multiplex PCR, and the TCRdb table lists in-frame clones only, not all of them. This sample has tens of thousands of clones, with around 90% found just once. The sample consisted of CD4+ or CD8+ T cells sorted from blood, taken in a trial of the OX40 agonist ivuxolimab. Receptors originate from an adult with an advanced solid tumor such as melanoma, head and neck, liver or kidney cancer. Both conserved end residues are part of each CDR3. Fields, in order: clone size, J gene, D gene, V gene, CDR3 DNA, CDR3 protein. The D gene is left open where the match is weak. Rows may omit the clone size; those that give it use once, few, many or a size class.

- TRBJ2-1 TRBD2 TRBV10-1 TGCGCCAGCAGTGTGGCAGGGACTAACAATGAGCAGTTCTTC CASSVAGTNNEQFF
- TRBJ2-2 TRBD2 TRBV4-1 TGCGCCAGCAGCCAAGAATCAAGGACTAGCGGGAGAACCAACACCGGGGAGCTGTTTTTT CASSQESRTSGRTNTGELFF
once TRBJ1-6 - TRBV7-3 TGTGCCAGCAGCTTAAACGGCAGAGTAAATTCACCCCTCCACTTT CASSLNGRVNSPLHF
- TRBJ1-2 TRBD1 TRBV30 TGTGCCTGGAGTGTAGGGGGCGGCTACACCTTC CAWSVGGGYTF
once TRBJ2-2 - TRBV5-1 TGCGCCAGCAGTTCCTTGGAGGGGGGCGGCGGGGAGCTGTTTTTT CASSSLEGGGGELFF
once TRBJ2-1 TRBD2 TRBV7-2 TGTGCCAGCAGCTTAACTAGCGGGGTATCCTACAATGAGCAGTTCTTC CASSLTSGVSYNEQFF
- TRBJ2-5 TRBD1 TRBV5-4 TGTGCCAGCAGCTTTGGGGTGGGACAGCAAGAGACCCAGTACTTC CASSFGVGQQETQYF
- TRBJ2-2 TRBD2 TRBV5-1 TGCGCCAGCAGCTGGAATGGCGGGAGGAACACCGGGGAGCTGTTTTTT CASSWNGGRNTGELFF
- TRBJ2-5 - TRBV5-4 TGTGCCAGCAGCCGGAACCAAGAGACCCAGTACTTC CASSRNQETQYF
- TRBJ2-2 - TRBV9 TGTGCCAGCAGCGCGAACACCGGGGAGCTGTTTTTT CASSANTGELFF
- TRBJ2-5 - TRBV18 TGTGCCAGCTCACCATGGGAGGGGGCCCAAGAGACCCAGTACTTC CASSPWEGAQETQYF
- TRBJ2-1 - TRBV2 TGTGCCAGCAGTGGCGGGATTAGCTATGAGCAGTTCTTC CASSGGISYEQFF
- TRBJ1-1 - TRBV5-6 TGTGCCAGCAGCCCCGGGCCAGCCACTGAAGCTTTCTTT CASSPGPATEAFF
- TRBJ1-2 TRBD1 TRBV19 TGTGCCAGTAGTGAACAGGGGAACTATGGCTACACCTTC CASSEQGNYGYTF
- TRBJ2-7 - TRBV9 TGTGCCAGCAGCGTAGTAGGAGGGCCTTCCTACGAGCAGTACTTC CASSVVGGPSYEQYF
- TRBJ2-1 TRBD2 TRBV27 TGTGCCAGCAGTTTACAGGGCGGCGGGGGGGGATACAATGAGCAGTTCTTC CASSLQGGGGGYNEQFF
- TRBJ1-2 - TRBV5-8 TGTGCCAGCAGCATCTCTAGGGGAGGGCTAGGCTACACCTTC CASSISRGGLGYTF
- TRBJ1-6 - TRBV30 TGTGCCTGGAGTGCACTCAGGGGTTGGGAGAATTCACCCCTCCACTTT CAWSALRGWENSPLHF
- TRBJ2-1 - TRBV15 TGTGCCACCAGCAGAGATGGCGGGGCCACTACCTACAATGAGCAGTTCTTC CATSRDGGATTYNEQFF
- TRBJ1-5 - TRBV6-1 TGTGCCAGCAGCGAACCAGGTCTCAATCAGCCCCAGCATTTT CASSEPGLNQPQHF
- TRBJ2-7 - TRBV6-5 TGTGCCAGCAGACCCCTCCAGGGTTACGAGCAGTACTTC CASRPLQGYEQYF
- TRBJ1-2 TRBD1 TRBV6-5 TGTGCCAGCAGTTACGACAGGGGGAGGTATGGCTACACCTTC CASSYDRGRYGYTF
- TRBJ2-2 - TRBV27 TGTGCCAGCAGTTCTGGGGCTAAGTCCGGGGAGCTGTTTTTT CASSSGAKSGELFF
- TRBJ1-2 - TRBV6-5 TGTGCCAGCACCCCCGGGGTAGGGATCTATGGCTACACCTTC CASTPGVGIYGYTF
- TRBJ2-7 TRBD2 TRBV28 TGTGCCAGCAGTTTATTCCAAGCGGGGGCCTACGAGCAGTACTTC CASSLFQAGAYEQYF
- TRBJ1-5 - TRBV30 TGTGCCTGGAGTGCTAGGGTTGGTGGCAATCAGCCCCAGCATTTT CAWSARVGGNQPQHF
few TRBJ2-5 - TRBV7-9 TGTGCCAGCAGCTTAGGCGAGGGGTTTCAAGAGACCCAGTACTTC CASSLGEGFQETQYF
- TRBJ2-1 - TRBV11-1 TGTGCCAGCAGCCCCCCCCTAGGACTTGGCAATGAGCAGTTCTTC CASSPPLGLGNEQFF
- TRBJ2-7 TRBD2 TRBV29-1 TGCAGCGTTTGGGGGTTGCGGGAGGGCCGCTACGAGCAGTACTTC CSVWGLREGRYEQYF